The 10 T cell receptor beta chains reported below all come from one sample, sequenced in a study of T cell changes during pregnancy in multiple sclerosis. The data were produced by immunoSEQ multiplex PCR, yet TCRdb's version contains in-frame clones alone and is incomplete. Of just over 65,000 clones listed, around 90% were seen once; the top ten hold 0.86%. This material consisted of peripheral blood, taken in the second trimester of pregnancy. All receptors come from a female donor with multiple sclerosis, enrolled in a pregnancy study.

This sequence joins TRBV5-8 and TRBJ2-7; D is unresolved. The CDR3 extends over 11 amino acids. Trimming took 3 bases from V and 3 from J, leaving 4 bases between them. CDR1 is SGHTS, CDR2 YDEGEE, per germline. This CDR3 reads CASSSIYEQYF. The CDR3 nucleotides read TGTGCCAGCAGCTCCATCTACGAGCAGTACTTC.

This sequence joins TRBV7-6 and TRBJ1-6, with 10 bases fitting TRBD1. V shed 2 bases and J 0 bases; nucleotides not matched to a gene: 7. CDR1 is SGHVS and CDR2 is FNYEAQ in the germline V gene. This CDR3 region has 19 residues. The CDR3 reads CASSLTGTGDYSYNSPLHF. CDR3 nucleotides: TGTGCCAGCAGCTTAACCGGGACAGGGGATTACTCCTATAATTCACCCCTCCACTTT.

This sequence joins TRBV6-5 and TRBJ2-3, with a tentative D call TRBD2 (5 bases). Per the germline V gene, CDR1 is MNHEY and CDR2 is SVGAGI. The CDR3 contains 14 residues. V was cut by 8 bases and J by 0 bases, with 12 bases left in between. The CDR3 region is CASRPPGSTDTQYF. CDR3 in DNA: TGTGCCAGCCGCCCCCCGGGGAGCACAGATACGCAGTATTTT.

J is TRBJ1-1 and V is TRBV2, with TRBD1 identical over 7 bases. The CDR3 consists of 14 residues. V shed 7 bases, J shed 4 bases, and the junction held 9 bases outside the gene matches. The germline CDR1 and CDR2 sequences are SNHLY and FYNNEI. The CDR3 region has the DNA TGTGCCAGCAACAGAAACAGGGGAAGCACTGAAGCTTTCTTT. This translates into CASNRNRGSTEAFF.

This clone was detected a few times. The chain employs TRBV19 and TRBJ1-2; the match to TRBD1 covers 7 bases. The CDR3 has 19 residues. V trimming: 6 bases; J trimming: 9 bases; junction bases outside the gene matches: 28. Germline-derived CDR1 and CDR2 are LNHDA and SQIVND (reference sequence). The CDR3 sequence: CASSQHAGRGRGVRWSYTF. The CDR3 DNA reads TGTGCCAGTAGCCAACATGCCGGAAGGGGGCGAGGAGTACGGTGGAGCTACACCTTC.

The CDR3 protein is CASSLGQGVSNEQFF. The CDR3 DNA reads TGTGCCAGCAGCCTCGGACAGGGTGTTAGCAATGAGCAGTTCTTC. The V and J genes are TRBV9 and TRBJ2-1, with 8 bases lining up with TRBD1. This CDR3 spans 15 amino acids. CDR1 and CDR2 (germline): SGDLS, YYNGEE. Trimming took 4 bases from V and 6 from J; bases not matched to a gene: 9.

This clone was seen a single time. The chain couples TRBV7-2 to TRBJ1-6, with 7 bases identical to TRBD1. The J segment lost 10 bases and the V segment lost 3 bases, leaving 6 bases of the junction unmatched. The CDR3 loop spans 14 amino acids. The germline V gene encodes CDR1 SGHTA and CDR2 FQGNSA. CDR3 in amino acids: CASSFTGTVSPLHF. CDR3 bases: TGTGCCAGCAGCTTTACCGGGACAGTGTCACCCCTCCACTTT.

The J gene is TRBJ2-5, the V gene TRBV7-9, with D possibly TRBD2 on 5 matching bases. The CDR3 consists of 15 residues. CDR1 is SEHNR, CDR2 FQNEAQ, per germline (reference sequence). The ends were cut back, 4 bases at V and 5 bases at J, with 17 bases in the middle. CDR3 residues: CASSSGLRESETQYF. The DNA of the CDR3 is TGTGCCAGCAGCTCCGGCCTGAGGGAGAGTGAGACCCAGTACTTC.

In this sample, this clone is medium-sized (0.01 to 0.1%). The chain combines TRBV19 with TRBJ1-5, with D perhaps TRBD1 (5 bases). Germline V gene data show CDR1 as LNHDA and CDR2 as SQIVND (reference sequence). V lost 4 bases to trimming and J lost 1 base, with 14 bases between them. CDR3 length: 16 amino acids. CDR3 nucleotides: TGTGCCAGTAGTACCAGGGAAGGGAGGAGCAATCAGCCCCAGCATTTT. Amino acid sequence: CASSTREGRSNQPQHF.

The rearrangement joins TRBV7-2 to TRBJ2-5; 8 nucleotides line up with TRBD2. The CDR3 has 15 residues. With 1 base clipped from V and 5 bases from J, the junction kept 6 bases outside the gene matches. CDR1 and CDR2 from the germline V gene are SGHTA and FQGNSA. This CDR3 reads CASSLGERGRETQYF. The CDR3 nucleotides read TGTGCCAGCAGCTTAGGGGAGCGGGGGCGGGAGACCCAGTACTTC. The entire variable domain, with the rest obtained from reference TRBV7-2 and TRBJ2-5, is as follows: GAGVSQSPSNKVTEKGKDVELRCDPISGHTALYWYRQSLGQGLEFLIYFQGNSAPDKSGLPSDRFSAERTGGSVSTLTIQRTQQEDSAVYLCASSLGERGRETQYFGPGTRLLVL.